Reported below is one T cell receptor beta chain. Its antigen specificity is not known. Within one base of it there is no much larger clone, and no base qualities were kept. V is clipped by 3 bases and J by 2 bases, and the sequence between their germline boundaries is 19 bases long. CDR1 GTSNPN and CDR2 SVGIG are derived from the germline V gene (reference sequence). The cysteine opens and the phenylalanine closes a CDR3 of 16 amino acids. Solely the CDR3 DNA is kept, with 48 bases framed from the first base. The record originates from a study of multiple sclerosis patients with progressive multifocal leukoencephalopathy (dated by TCRdb to between 2018 and 2021). With regard to the full study: Peripheral T and B cells were examined in MS patients who went on to develop PML (4 under natalizumab, 1 after alemtuzumab) as well as in treated patients who did not. Two natalizumab-treated patients who later developed PML were followed longitudinally from before therapy through 6 and 12 months to PML onset. The study was designed to detect JC virus-specific or public T-cell expansions arising at the time of PML onset.

Using the immunoSEQ two-step multiplex PCR at survey-level depth, TRB CDR3 regions were amplified from genomic DNA. Each PCR was spiked with synthetic inline TR CDR3 controls spanning all V-J pairings to estimate template counts and remove amplification bias. Reads were processed so that amplification and sequencing bias were reduced, and quantification was performed against synthetic TR CDR3 analogs. Per the source publication's procedure: Raw data were processed in ImmunoSEQ Analyzer, with out-of-frame sequences and CDR3s containing stop codons removed, and gene names were assigned according to IMGT nomenclature. Normalized Shannon entropy, defined as 1 minus Pielou's evenness, served as the summary measure of repertoire diversity. Only TRB sequences sharing the V gene, the J gene and the CDR3 were counted as identical. Public PML clonotypes were CDR3s shared by two or more PML-onset samples but absent earlier, in controls, and in public databases. CDR3 amino acid composition by position was analyzed with Skylign using the observed count method. Not all clones reach the TCRdb copy of this immuneACCESS table, which keeps in-frame sequences only. Checked studies attribute under half of the gap to unresolved V genes and leave the rest unexplained. V and J calls and clone size come straight from that table; D and trimming were deduced from the DNA. This sample gives more than 30,000 clones in total; approximately 88% of them show up just once. The top ten clonotypes cover about 6% of the sample.

What this sample's time point label stands for: time of PML onset. The treatment or condition label for this specimen denotes: on natalizumab therapy at sampling. Diagnosis of PML relied on clinical and MRI findings, with confirmation coming from detection of JC virus DNA in cerebrospinal fluid. PML in the natalizumab-treated patients developed after between roughly 16 and 60 months of natalizumab therapy. Interferon beta had previously been received by all listed patients, and all PML patients were female. At the time of PML onset, T3 blood samples were collected. Ficoll-Hypaque density gradient centrifugation was used to isolate peripheral blood mononuclear cells. What the research found in general, with its limitations: No common TRBV or TRBJ gene usage or preferential TRBV-TRBJ pairings were detected when PML developed. Only PML patients had TRB clones above 0.5% frequency, but the clones expanded at PML onset were already present before and during natalizumab therapy. With only a small, descriptive cohort, it remained unclear whether the findings reflect JC virus infection or general immunocompromise. Less diverse TRB repertoires in most PML patients were suggested by lower normalized Shannon entropy, whereas values near 1 were observed in the natalizumab-treated controls. Analysis was restricted to peripheral blood, although for natalizumab-associated PML, cerebrospinal fluid or brain lymphocytes might be more informative.

Specimen: PBMCs, collected from a patient treated with natalizumab. The sequence joins TRBV30 to TRBJ1-2, with a weak D call of TRBD1 (5 bases match). This receptor was obtained from a middle-aged woman with progressive multifocal leukoencephalopathy. The CDR3 in this case is CAWRGRGRDFNYGYTF. The DNA is TGTGCCTGGAGAGGGAGGGGTCGCGACTTCAACTATGGCTACACCTTC.